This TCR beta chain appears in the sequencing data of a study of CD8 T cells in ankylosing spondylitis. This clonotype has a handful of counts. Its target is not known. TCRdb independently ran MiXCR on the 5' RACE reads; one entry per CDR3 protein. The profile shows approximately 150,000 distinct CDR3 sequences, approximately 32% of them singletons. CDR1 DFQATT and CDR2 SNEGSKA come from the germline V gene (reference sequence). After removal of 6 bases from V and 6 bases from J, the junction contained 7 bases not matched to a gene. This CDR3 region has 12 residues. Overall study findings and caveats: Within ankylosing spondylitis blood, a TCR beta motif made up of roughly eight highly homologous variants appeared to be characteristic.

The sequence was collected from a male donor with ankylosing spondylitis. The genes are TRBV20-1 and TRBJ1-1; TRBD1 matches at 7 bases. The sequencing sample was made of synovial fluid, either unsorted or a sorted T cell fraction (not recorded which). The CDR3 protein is CSATQGKAEAFF. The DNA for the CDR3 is TGCAGTGCAACACAGGGGAAGGCTGAAGCTTTCTTT.